The 9 T cell receptor beta chains presented below share a single source sample, sequenced in a study of blood T cell repertoires in COVID-19. Produced via immunoSEQ multiplex PCR; TCRdb's table is partial and in-frame only. The sample lists some 50,000 clones, about 78% seen once, with over 4% in the top ten. Input material: peripheral blood. The receptors were sampled from a human donor in a cohort sampled during active COVID-19.

This clone has a single count. This chain joins TRBV5-5 and TRBJ1-4, with D hard to call. Per germline, CDR1 SGHKS and CDR2 YYEKEE (reference sequence). The CDR3 totals 15 residues. The V gene lost 2 bases and the J gene lost 5 bases, with 13 bases spanning the gap. In DNA form, the CDR3 reads TGTGCCAGCAGCTTTCGCGGGGTAGAAAATGAAAAACTGTTTTTT. Protein: CASSFRGVENEKLFF.

The chain's CDR3 is CASSYSQGGRNQPQHF. The DNA of the CDR3 is TGTGCCAGCAGTTACTCCCAGGGTGGGCGCAATCAGCCCCAGCATTTT. The chain links TRBV6-6 to TRBJ1-5; perhaps TRBD1 as D (5 bases). The germline V and J ends were trimmed by 0 bases and 2 bases, with 11 bases remaining between them. The CDR3 extends over 16 amino acids. Germline lookup yields CDR1 MNHNY and CDR2 SVGAGI (reference sequence).

The chain employs TRBV7-6 and TRBJ1-1; D gene ambiguous. The CDR3 consists of 13 residues. Germline assignment: CDR1 SGHVS and CDR2 FNYEAQ. Trimming pared 5 bases from V and 4 bases from J, leaving 11 bases between. The CDR3 sequence: CASSDLEGTEAFF. CDR3 coding DNA: TGTGCCAGCAGCGACCTTGAGGGCACTGAAGCTTTCTTT.

The chain carries TRBV6-5 and TRBJ2-7; the match to TRBD1 covers 9 bases. Germline loops: CDR1 MNHEY, CDR2 SVGAGI. V gave up 2 bases and J gave up 6 bases; unmatched junction bases: 11. The CDR3 totals 16 residues. The DNA of the CDR3 is TGTGCCAGCAGTTACGGGCCGGGACAGGGCGTAATCGAGCAGTACTTC. It specifies CASSYGPGQGVIEQYF.

This clone showed up just a few times. The chain joins TRBV2 to TRBJ1-1; D gene unclear. The length of the CDR3 is 14 residues. Trimming stripped 4 bases from V and 0 bases from J, with 9 bases between. Germline V gene lookup returns CDR1 SNHLY and CDR2 FYNNEI. Written as DNA, the CDR3 is TGTGCCAGCAGTGCTCTACTCATGAACACTGAAGCTTTCTTT. Translated: CASSALLMNTEAFF.

The rearrangement joins TRBV3-1 (or the pseudogene TRBV3-2) to TRBJ1-5, with 8 bases matching TRBD1. Germline-derived CDR1 and CDR2 are LGHDT and YNNKEL (reference sequence). The trim removed 4 bases at V and 5 bases at J, leaving 7 bases unmatched. The CDR3 has 15 amino acids. The CDR3 sequence: CASSPGGQGYQPQHF. DNA for the CDR3: TGTGCCAGCAGCCCTGGAGGACAGGGTTATCAGCCCCAGCATTTT.

The J gene is TRBJ2-7, the V gene TRBV18, with a weak D call TRBD2 (6 bases). The germline gives CDR1 KGHSH, CDR2 LQKENI. The V end lost 1 base, the J end lost 1 base, and 14 bases lay between the germline ends. CDR3 length equals 16 residues. This CDR3 is CASSPRLAGPSYEQYF. In DNA form, the CDR3 reads TGTGCCAGCTCACCACGCCTGGCGGGGCCATCCTACGAGCAGTACTTC.

The V and J genes are TRBV12-3 or TRBV12-4 and TRBJ2-7; 9 nucleotides line up with TRBD1. J lost 3 bases, V lost 5 bases, and 2 bases had no gene match. The length of the CDR3 is 13 residues. The CDR3: CASSEGQGYEQYF. DNA of the CDR3: TGTGCCAGCAGTGAGGGACAGGGCTACGAGCAGTACTTC.

This clone appeared a single time. This rearrangement joins TRBV19 to TRBJ2-7; possibly TRBD1 for D (5 bases). There are 14 residues in the CDR3. CDR1 is LNHDA and CDR2 is SQIVND in the germline V gene (reference sequence). Trimming removed 7 bases from V and 5 bases from J, with 18 bases in between. The CDR3 region is CASKGSRARNEQYF. CDR3 nucleotides: TGTGCCAGTAAGGGATCCAGGGCTCGGAACGAGCAGTACTTC.